Included here is one T cell receptor (beta chain) sequence, with context. These data come from a study of blood T cell repertoires in COVID-19. Only in-frame clones appear in the TCRdb table, and some are missing; sequencing was by immunoSEQ multiplex PCR. The top ten hold 15% to 20% of the sample, which has 200,000 or so clones, 60% to 80% seen once. This receptor was taken from a man in his 60s with active or convalescent COVID-19. Sequencing used peripheral blood.

CDR3 nucleotide sequence: TGTGCCAGCTCACCAATGCCTAGCGGAATCCAAGAGACCCAGTACTTC. It encodes CASSPMPSGIQETQYF. The V call is TRBV18, the J call TRBJ2-5, with TRBD2 matching 7 bases. Per the germline V gene, CDR1 is KGHSH and CDR2 is LQKENI. V shed 2 bases, J shed 1 base, and the junction held 7 bases outside the gene matches. CDR3 size: 16 residues.